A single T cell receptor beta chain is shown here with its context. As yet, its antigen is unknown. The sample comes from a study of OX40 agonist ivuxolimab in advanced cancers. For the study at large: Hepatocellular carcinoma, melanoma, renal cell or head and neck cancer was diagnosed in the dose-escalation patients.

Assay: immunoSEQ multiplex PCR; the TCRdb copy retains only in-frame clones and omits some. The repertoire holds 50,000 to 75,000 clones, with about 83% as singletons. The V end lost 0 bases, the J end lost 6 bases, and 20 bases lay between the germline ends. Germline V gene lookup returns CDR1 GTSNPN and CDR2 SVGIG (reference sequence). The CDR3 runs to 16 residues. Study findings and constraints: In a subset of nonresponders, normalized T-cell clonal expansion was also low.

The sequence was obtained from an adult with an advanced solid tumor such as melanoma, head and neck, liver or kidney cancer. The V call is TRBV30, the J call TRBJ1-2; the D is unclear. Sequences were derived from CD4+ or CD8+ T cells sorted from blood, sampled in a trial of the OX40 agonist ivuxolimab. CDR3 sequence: CAWSVRSLGIGHGYTF. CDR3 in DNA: TGTGCCTGGAGTGTACGGTCCCTTGGTATCGGTCATGGCTACACCTTC.